Listed below are T cell receptor beta chains from one sample, sequenced in a study of blood T cell repertoires in COVID-19. Assay: immunoSEQ multiplex PCR; the TCRdb copy retains only in-frame clones and omits some. Among 230,000 or so clones, around 82% were seen once, and the ten largest hold approximately 4.8%. Sequencing input: peripheral blood. The receptors were sampled from a man aged 50-59 years with active or convalescent COVID-19. Each CDR3 is given with its conserved first and last residue. Each record gives: D gene, J gene, clone size, V gene, CDR3 protein, CDR3 DNA. The D gene is left open where the match is weak. For some rows the clone size is stated as once, few or many, or as a class when expanded; others skip it.

. | TRBJ1-1 | . | TRBV10-3 | CAISESRTEAFF | TGTGCCATCAGTGAGTCGAGGACTGAAGCTTTCTTT
. | TRBJ2-3 | . | TRBV4-1 | CASSQDPAGAGTDTQYF | TGCGCCAGCAGCCAAGATCCGGCGGGGGCGGGCACAGATACGCAGTATTTT
TRBD2 | TRBJ2-1 | . | TRBV19 | CASSSLAGGLGEQFF | TGTGCCAGTAGTTCCCTAGCGGGGGGGCTAGGTGAGCAGTTCTTC
. | TRBJ2-2 | . | TRBV7-9 | CASSFGGPNTGELFF | TGTGCCAGCAGCTTTGGGGGCCCTAACACCGGGGAGCTGTTTTTT
TRBD1 | TRBJ2-7 | . | TRBV5-4 | CASSFGGQGRYEQYF | TGTGCCAGCAGTTTTGGGGGACAGGGTCGATACGAGCAGTACTTC
. | TRBJ2-5 | . | TRBV5-1 | CASSLTGGETQYF | TGCGCCAGCAGCTTGACGGGCGGGGAGACCCAGTACTTC
. | TRBJ2-7 | . | TRBV30 | CAWSGQAHEQYF | TGTGCCTGGAGCGGCCAGGCACACGAGCAGTACTTC
. | TRBJ1-3 | few | TRBV30 | CARDQSSSGNTIYF | TGTGCCCGGGACCAATCGAGCTCTGGAAACACCATATATTTT
. | TRBJ1-1 | . | TRBV15 | CATRLGGMAEAFF | TGTGCCACGAGATTGGGGGGAATGGCTGAAGCTTTCTTT
. | TRBJ1-4 | . | TRBV6-2/TRBV6-3 | CASSYGGINGKLFF | TGTGCCAGCAGTTACGGGGGCATTAACGGAAAACTGTTTTTT
TRBD1 | TRBJ2-7 | . | TRBV7-2 | CASSSAGTAYSYEQYF | TGTGCCAGCAGCTCCGCCGGGACAGCCTACTCCTACGAGCAGTACTTC
. | TRBJ1-1 | . | TRBV11-1 | CASSLNVGVTEAFF | TGTGCCAGCAGCCTAAACGTAGGGGTTACTGAAGCTTTCTTT
TRBD1 | TRBJ2-7 | . | TRBV9 | CASSGQGYEQYF | TGTGCCAGCAGCGGACAGGGCTACGAGCAGTACTTC
. | TRBJ2-7 | . | TRBV19 | CASSIETTYEQYF | TGTGCCAGTAGTATTGAGACTACCTACGAGCAGTACTTC
. | TRBJ1-1 | . | TRBV6-6 | CASSYSAGGGNTEAFF | TGTGCCAGCAGTTACTCGGCTGGGGGGGGGAACACTGAAGCTTTCTTT
TRBD2 | TRBJ2-5 | . | TRBV19 | CASSTASGGTQYF | TGTGCCAGTAGTACGGCTAGCGGTGGGACCCAGTACTTC
. | TRBJ2-7 | . | TRBV11-3 | CASSLDPIDEQYF | TGTGCCAGCAGCTTAGACCCCATTGACGAGCAGTACTTC
TRBD1 | TRBJ2-3 | . | TRBV19 | CASQQGASSTDTQYF | TGTGCCAGCCAGCAGGGGGCGAGTAGCACAGATACGCAGTATTTT
. | TRBJ2-5 | . | TRBV19 | CASSAGQETQYF | TGTGCCAGCTCCGCGGGCCAAGAGACCCAGTACTTC
TRBD2 | TRBJ2-1 | . | TRBV9 | CASSAAGDEQFF | TGTGCCAGCAGCGCAGCGGGGGATGAGCAGTTCTTC
TRBD1 | TRBJ1-2 | . | TRBV5-1 | CASSSDPDRGDGYTF | TGCGCCAGCAGCTCGGACCCGGACAGGGGGGATGGCTACACCTTC
. | TRBJ1-2 | few | TRBV29-1 | CSVTGSKDGYTF | TGCAGCGTAACAGGGTCGAAGGATGGCTACACCTTC
TRBD2 | TRBJ2-3 | . | TRBV4-1 | CASSQDGSGGAVDTQYF | TGCGCCAGCAGCCAAGATGGGAGCGGGGGGGCCGTAGATACGCAGTATTTT
TRBD1 | TRBJ1-2 | . | TRBV28 | CASSLGDRVGYGYTF | TGTGCCAGCAGTTTAGGGGACAGGGTCGGTTATGGCTACACCTTC
. | TRBJ2-2 | . | TRBV5-6 | CASSSGELFF | TGTGCCAGCAGCTCGGGGGAGCTGTTTTTT
TRBD2 | TRBJ2-4 | few | TRBV9 | CASSRTSGGAGDQNIQYF | TGTGCCAGCAGCCGGACTAGCGGGGGGGCCGGAGATCAAAACATTCAGTACTTC
. | TRBJ1-1 | . | TRBV7-2 | CASSLDFRGNTEAFF | TGTGCCAGCAGCTTAGATTTCAGGGGAAACACTGAAGCTTTCTTT
TRBD1 | TRBJ2-3 | . | TRBV4-2 | CASSQGDRGRTDTQYF | TGTGCCAGCAGCCAAGGGGACAGGGGGCGCACAGATACGCAGTATTTT
. | TRBJ1-1 | few | TRBV15 | CATSSEGGAGTEAFF | TGTGCCACCAGCAGCGAGGGGGGGGCGGGCACTGAAGCTTTCTTT
TRBD1 | TRBJ2-1 | once | TRBV7-2 | CASSLDRGSYNEQFF | TGTGCCAGCAGCTTGGACAGGGGCTCCTACAATGAGCAGTTCTTC
TRBD1 | TRBJ1-3 | . | TRBV11-2 | CASSAQGLENTIYF | TGTGCCAGCAGCGCACAGGGGCTCGAAAACACCATATATTTT
. | TRBJ1-2 | . | TRBV16 | CASSPGGVGGGYTF | TGTGCCAGCAGCCCGGGGGGGGTCGGAGGAGGCTACACCTTC
TRBD1 | TRBJ1-4 | . | TRBV29-1 | CSATGTGAEKLFF | TGCAGCGCAACCGGGACAGGGGCGGAAAAACTGTTTTTT
TRBD1 | TRBJ1-2 | once | TRBV27 | CASSLNAPGTGKYGYTF | TGTGCCAGCAGCCTAAACGCTCCCGGGACAGGGAAATATGGCTACACCTTC
TRBD1 | TRBJ1-3 | few | TRBV28 | CASSPTGGRGNTIYF | TGTGCCAGCAGTCCGACAGGGGGCAGGGGAAACACCATATATTTT
TRBD1 | TRBJ1-1 | . | TRBV7-6 | CASSLARGTEAFF | TGTGCCAGCAGCTTAGCCAGGGGGACTGAAGCTTTCTTT
. | TRBJ1-5 | . | TRBV18 | CASSPLAQGDNQPQHF | TGTGCCAGCTCACCACTGGCCCAGGGTGACAATCAGCCCCAGCATTTT
. | TRBJ2-5 | . | TRBV6-2/TRBV6-3 | CASTPRQANQYETQYF | TGTGCCAGCACCCCCCGGCAGGCGAATCAGTATGAGACCCAGTACTTC
TRBD1 | TRBJ1-5 | . | TRBV6-5 | CASTRTGDGNQPQHF | TGTGCCAGCACCCGGACAGGGGACGGCAATCAGCCCCAGCATTTT
TRBD1 | TRBJ1-2 | . | TRBV28 | CASSLSGTGLGGGYGYTF | TGTGCCAGCAGTTTATCCGGGACAGGCCTAGGGGGAGGCTATGGCTACACCTTC
. | TRBJ2-7 | . | TRBV6-4 | CAPLPDGSSYEQYF | TGTGCCCCCCTCCCGGACGGGAGCTCCTACGAGCAGTACTTC
. | TRBJ1-4 | . | TRBV7-2 | CASSLRGFEKLFF | TGTGCCAGCAGCTTACGAGGGTTTGAAAAACTGTTTTTT
. | TRBJ2-2 | . | TRBV3-1/TRBV3-2 | CASSLDITGELFF | TGTGCCAGCAGCCTCGACATCACCGGGGAGCTGTTTTTT
. | TRBJ1-6 | . | TRBV7-2 | CASRSGGDYNSPLHF | TGTGCCAGCCGGTCGGGGGGCGACTATAATTCACCCCTCCACTTT
. | TRBJ1-5 | . | TRBV5-1 | CASKRDPGGNQPQHF | TGCGCCAGCAAGCGGGACCCTGGAGGGAATCAGCCCCAGCATTTT
. | TRBJ2-7 | . | TRBV27 | CASSLSVRAYEQYF | TGTGCCAGCAGCCTCAGTGTACGGGCCTACGAGCAGTACTTC
. | TRBJ1-1 | once | TRBV9 | CASSVTVGNTEAFF | TGTGCCAGCAGCGTGACAGTTGGGAACACTGAAGCTTTCTTT
. | TRBJ1-3 | . | TRBV28 | CASSSPVGAVPGGNTIYF | TGTGCCAGCAGTTCCCCGGTGGGGGCCGTCCCAGGCGGAAACACCATATATTTT
TRBD1 | TRBJ2-1 | . | TRBV5-1 | CASSYNTPGQGDGEQFF | TGCGCCAGCAGTTACAATACCCCGGGACAGGGGGATGGTGAGCAGTTCTTC
TRBD1 | TRBJ1-1 | . | TRBV25-1 | CASSDPGGADTEAFF | TGTGCCAGCAGTGACCCAGGGGGCGCGGACACTGAAGCTTTCTTT
. | TRBJ2-7 | . | TRBV2 | CASSPRDLQYF | TGTGCCAGCAGTCCCCGGGACTTGCAGTACTTC
TRBD2 | TRBJ2-3 | . | TRBV7-2 | CASSSPPGGSGGYF | TGTGCCAGCAGCTCCCCCCCCGGTGGTAGCGGGGGATATTTT
TRBD1 | TRBJ1-2 | . | TRBV6-5 | CASSFATGAGLYGYTF | TGTGCCAGCAGTTTCGCGACAGGGGCCGGCCTCTATGGCTACACCTTC
. | TRBJ1-3 | . | TRBV19 | CASSIQVHSGNTIYF | TGTGCCAGTAGTATCCAGGTACACTCTGGAAACACCATATATTTT
. | TRBJ2-2 | . | TRBV6-5 | CASSTRLAGELFF | TGTGCCAGCAGTACGAGGCTAGCCGGGGAGCTGTTTTTT
. | TRBJ2-2 | . | TRBV24-1 | CATRPALPSNTGELFF | TGTGCCACCCGCCCGGCACTACCTTCGAACACCGGGGAGCTGTTTTTT
. | TRBJ1-2 | . | TRBV9 | CASSVATDRGYGYTF | TGTGCCAGCAGCGTAGCCACGGACCGGGGCTATGGCTACACCTTC
. | TRBJ2-1 | . | TRBV11-2 | CASSLDLSDGDNEQFF | TGTGCCAGCAGCTTAGATCTGTCAGACGGGGACAATGAGCAGTTCTTC